In its sample, the clone carrying this T cell receptor beta chain was seen a few times. The entry originates in a study of response to subunit inactivated influenza vaccine. TCRdb fed the RT-PCR reads into MiXCR, producing one record per CDR3 protein. Among under 950,000 distinct CDR3 sequences listed, 21% were seen once. The CDR3 sequence is 12 residues long. Looked up from germline, CDR1 is SGHTA and CDR2 is FQGNSA. V lost 11 bases and J 1 base, leaving 8 bases between the germline ends. Here the sequenced sample was PBMCs from blood, taken 5 to 6 days after vaccination. The chain has TRBV7-2 and TRBJ2-2; tentatively, D is TRBD2 (5 bases). This clonotype was obtained from a man aged 50 to 59 who received an inactivated influenza vaccine. CDR3 in DNA: TGTGCCGAGGGCGAGAACACCGGGGAGCTGTTTTTT. Translating gives CAEGENTGELFF.